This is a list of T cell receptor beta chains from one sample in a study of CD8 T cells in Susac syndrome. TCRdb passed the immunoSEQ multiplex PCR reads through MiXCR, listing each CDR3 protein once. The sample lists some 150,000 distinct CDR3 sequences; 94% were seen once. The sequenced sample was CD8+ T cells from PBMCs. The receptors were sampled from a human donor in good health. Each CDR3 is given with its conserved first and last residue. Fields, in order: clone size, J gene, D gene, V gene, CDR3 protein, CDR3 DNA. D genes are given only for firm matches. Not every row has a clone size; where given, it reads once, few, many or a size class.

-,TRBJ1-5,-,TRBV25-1,CASSDTGTPFKPQHF,TGTGCCAGCAGTGATACTGGGACGCCCTTTAAGCCCCAGCATTTT
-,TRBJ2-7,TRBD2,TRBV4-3,CASSQDSSGLYEQYF,TGCGCCAGCAGCCAAGATTCTAGCGGGCTGTACGAGCAGTACTTC
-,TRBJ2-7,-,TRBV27,CASSLSSSTYEQYF,TGTGCCAGCAGTTTAAGTTCGTCAACCTACGAGCAGTACTTC
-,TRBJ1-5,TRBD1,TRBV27,CASSSQGDNQPQHF,TGTGCCAGCAGCTCGCAGGGGGACAATCAGCCCCAGCATTTT
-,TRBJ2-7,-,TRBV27,CASRSILGPYEQYF,TGTGCCAGCAGATCGATACTAGGGCCCTACGAGCAGTACTTC
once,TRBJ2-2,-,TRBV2,CATRTDTGELFF,TGTGCCACCCGGACGGACACCGGGGAGCTGTTTTTT
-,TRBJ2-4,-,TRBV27,CASSTDAKNIQYF,TGTGCCAGCTCGACTGACGCCAAAAACATTCAGTACTTC
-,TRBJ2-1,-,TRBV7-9,CASSSGRLASWDEQFF,TGTGCCAGCAGCTCTGGGAGGCTAGCGAGTTGGGATGAGCAGTTCTTC
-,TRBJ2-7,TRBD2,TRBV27,CASSHGLVYEQYF,TGTGCCAGCAGTCATGGACTAGTCTACGAGCAGTACTTC
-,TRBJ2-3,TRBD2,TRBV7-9,CASSPASGRATDTQYF,TGTGCCAGCAGCCCCGCTAGCGGGAGGGCCACAGATACGCAGTATTTT
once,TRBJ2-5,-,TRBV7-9,CASSLGRRNQETQYF,TGTGCCAGCAGCTTAGGAAGACGGAACCAAGAGACCCAGTACTTC
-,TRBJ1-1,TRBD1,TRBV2,CASSPDRRNTEAFF,TGTGCCAGCAGCCCGGACAGGCGGAACACTGAAGCTTTCTTT
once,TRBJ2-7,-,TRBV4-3,CASSQAASTYEQYF,TGCGCCAGCAGCCAAGCCGCCAGTACCTACGAGCAGTACTTC
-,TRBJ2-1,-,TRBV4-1,CASSQDGVRQFF,TGCGCCAGCAGCCAAGATGGGGTAAGGCAGTTCTTC
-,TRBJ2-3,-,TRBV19,CASSGGWGADTQYF,TGTGCCAGTAGTGGGGGTTGGGGGGCAGATACGCAGTATTTT
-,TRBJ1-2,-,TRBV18,CASSLMDGDGYTF,TGTGCCAGCTCATTAATGGACGGAGATGGCTACACCTTC
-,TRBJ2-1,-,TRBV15,CATSAVWGSNEQFF,TGTGCCACCAGCGCGGTTTGGGGATCCAACGAGCAGTTCTTC
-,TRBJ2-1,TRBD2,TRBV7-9,CASSSSGRENEQFF,TGTGCCAGCAGCTCTAGCGGGAGGGAGAATGAGCAGTTCTTC
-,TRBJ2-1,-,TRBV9,CASSVGSSSYNEQFF,TGTGCCAGCAGCGTGGGGTCGAGCTCCTACAATGAGCAGTTCTTC
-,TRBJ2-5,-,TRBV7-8,CASSWGGQQETQYF,TGTGCCAGCAGCTGGGGGGGACAGCAAGAGACCCAGTACTTC
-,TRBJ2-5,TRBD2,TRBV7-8,CASNSGGRDWETQYF,TGTGCCAGCAACTCGGGGGGAAGGGATTGGGAGACCCAGTACTTC
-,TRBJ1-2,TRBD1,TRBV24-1,CATSEPGQAYYGYTF,TGTGCCACCAGTGAGCCGGGACAGGCGTACTATGGCTACACCTTC
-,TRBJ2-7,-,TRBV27,CASSVSGGGYEQYF,TGTGCCAGCAGCGTGAGTGGGGGCGGCTACGAGCAGTACTTC